The clone carrying this T cell receptor beta chain was detected many times. Its specificity is unknown. Regarding time point: sample taken at primary tumor resection. Researchers sequenced whole RNA taken from tumor, nontumor lung or frozen PBMC without sorting. The donors were 65 to 85 patients with non-small cell lung cancer that was early-stage and untreated. This sample was taken from a study of spatial heterogeneity in lung cancer. Study at large: Detection consistently captured more beta-chain sequences than alpha-chain sequences. Raw reads showed each unique TCR and UMI combination turning up more than ten times on average. The study, taken as a whole, reports: Resection saw ubiquitous expanded tumor TCRs appear in blood more than follow-up did.

The length of the CDR3 is 15 residues. The ends were cut back, 2 bases at V and 2 bases at J, with 12 bases in the middle. Using its own MiXCR run on the 5' RACE reads, TCRdb lists one record per CDR3 protein. The sample records some 41,000 distinct CDR3 sequences, approximately 7% being singletons. The TCR sequence derives from a female donor with early-stage non-small cell lung cancer. This specimen consisted of PBMCs, obtained at surgery. The chain joins TRBV12-3 or TRBV12-4 to TRBJ1-2; possibly TRBD1 for D (5 bases). In DNA, the CDR3 is TGTGCCAGCAGTTTATTGCCCGGGACCAACTATGGCTACACCTTC. Its protein is CASSLLPGTNYGYTF.